This is a list of T cell receptor beta chains from one sample in a study of cytomegalovirus exposure and HLA in healthy donors. Assay: immunoSEQ multiplex PCR; the TCRdb copy retains only in-frame clones and omits some. The data show approximately 160,000 clones, 75% to 85% seen once. Sequenced material: PBMCs. The receptors were sampled from a male donor in good health and CMV-seropositive. The CDR3 runs from the conserved cysteine through the conserved F or W. A D gene is named only where the DNA matches it firmly. Clone size is shown for a subset of rows, as once, few, many or a class of expanded clone.

TRBJ2-7,NA,TRBD1,TRBV30,TGTGCCTGGAAAACAGGGGCCCAGGATAAGCAGTACTTC,CAWKTGAQDKQYF
TRBJ1-2,NA,TRBD1,TRBV5-4,TGTGCCAGCAGCTTGGAGGGGGCGCAAGGCTACACCTTC,CASSLEGAQGYTF
TRBJ2-7,NA,TRBD1,TRBV9,TGTGCCAGCAGCGTAGCTGGGGGGACAGGGGCACACGAGCAGTACTTC,CASSVAGGTGAHEQYF
TRBJ2-3,NA,TRBD2,TRBV10-1,TGCGCCAGCGGGACTAGCGGGGGAAGCACAGATACGCAGTATTTT,CASGTSGGSTDTQYF
TRBJ1-2,NA,TRBD1,TRBV7-9,TGTGCCAGCAGCTCCCTCGCCTCGTTCGGGACAGCTAACTATGGCTACACCTTC,CASSSLASFGTANYGYTF
TRBJ2-6,NA,TRBD2,TRBV7-8,TGTGCCAGCGGATCTAGCGGGGGGTATGGGGCCAACGTCCTGACTTTC,CASGSSGGYGANVLTF
TRBJ2-7,once,TRBD2,TRBV9,TGTGCCAGCAGCGCGGGGGGGACCGCCTACGAGCAGTACTTC,CASSAGGTAYEQYF
TRBJ2-7,NA,NA,TRBV19,TGTGCCAGTAGTATAGGTACAGGCACCTACGAGCAGTACTTC,CASSIGTGTYEQYF
TRBJ2-7,NA,TRBD1,TRBV27,TGTGCCAGCAGTTCCCCCTCGACAGGGCCTCTTGAGCAGTACTTC,CASSSPSTGPLEQYF
TRBJ1-3,NA,NA,TRBV19,TGTGCCAGTAGTATAGATCGGAGCTCTGGAAACACCATATATTTT,CASSIDRSSGNTIYF
TRBJ2-5,NA,TRBD2,TRBV6-6,TGTGCCAGCAGTAAGACTAGCGGGGCCCAAGAGACCCAGTACTTC,CASSKTSGAQETQYF
TRBJ2-5,NA,TRBD2,TRBV4-1,TGCGCCAGCAGCCAAGATATGACCCGGGGGGGAGAGACCCAGTACTTC,CASSQDMTRGGETQYF
TRBJ2-1,once,NA,TRBV4-1,TGCGCCAGCAGCCACCGACAGATTGGGGATGAGCAGTTCTTC,CASSHRQIGDEQFF
TRBJ2-3,NA,TRBD2,TRBV15,TGTGCCACCAGCCGCGGGACTAGCGGTTTCCCAGATACGCAGTATTTT,CATSRGTSGFPDTQYF
TRBJ1-4,NA,NA,TRBV5-1,TGCGCCAGCAGCTACCAGAGGGATGGTGAAAAACTGTTTTTT,CASSYQRDGEKLFF
TRBJ1-5,NA,NA,TRBV6-6,TGTGCCAGCAGCCCCGGCGGGGCTAGCAATCAGCCCCAGCATTTT,CASSPGGASNQPQHF
TRBJ2-1,once,TRBD2,TRBV4-2,TGTGCCAGCAGCCAAGATCGGGCTAGCGGGGGGGCATTACGTGATGAGCAGTTCTTC,CASSQDRASGGALRDEQFF
TRBJ2-7,NA,TRBD1,TRBV6-6,TGTGCCAGCAGTCACTATTCTGACAGGGCCGACGAGCAGTACTTC,CASSHYSDRADEQYF
TRBJ1-1,NA,NA,TRBV6-5,TGTGCCAGCAGTTACAGTCAGGTGAACACTGAAGCTTTCTTT,CASSYSQVNTEAFF
TRBJ1-1,NA,NA,TRBV7-9,TGTGCCAGCCTCCCGGGTGGGGCGAGTGCTGAAGCTTTCTTT,CASLPGGASAEAFF
TRBJ1-2,NA,NA,TRBV30,TGTGCCTGGTTAGCCCACATACAGGACTATGGCTACACCTTC,CAWLAHIQDYGYTF
TRBJ1-1,NA,NA,TRBV19,TGTGCCAGTATTGAAGAGGAGCCTACTGAAGCTTTCTTT,CASIEEEPTEAFF
TRBJ2-3,NA,TRBD2,TRBV5-1,TGCGCCAGCAGCTTGCGCGGGACTAGCGGGGGGCGGGGGACAGATACGCAGTATTTT,CASSLRGTSGGRGTDTQYF
TRBJ2-1,NA,TRBD2,TRBV7-8,TGTGCCAGCAGCTCCCATAGTGGAGGTTCAACTAGCGGTTCCTCCCGCGGGAATGAGCAGTTCTTC,CASSSHSGGSTSGSSRGNEQFF
TRBJ2-1,NA,TRBD2,TRBV4-1,TGCGCCAGCAGCCAAGGGGGACTAGCGGGGGTCGATGAGCAGTTCTTC,CASSQGGLAGVDEQFF
TRBJ1-1,NA,NA,TRBV2,TGTGCCAGCAGTGGGCGTTTAGCAGTAAAGAACACTGAAGCTTTCTTT,CASSGRLAVKNTEAFF
TRBJ1-2,NA,NA,TRBV7-8,TGTGCCAGCAGCCCTCTCCTAGCTAACTATGGCTACACCTTC,CASSPLLANYGYTF
TRBJ1-1,NA,NA,TRBV7-9,TGTTCCAGCAGCTCAAAGACAGGTGAAGCTTTCTTT,CSSSSKTGEAFF
TRBJ1-1,NA,TRBD1,TRBV6-5,TGTGCCAGCAGCCGAACAGGGGGCAATTGGGCCGCTTTCTTT,CASSRTGGNWAAFF
TRBJ2-7,NA,NA,TRBV2,TGTGCCAGCAGCCCTGGGCCTGCCTACGAGCAGTACTTC,CASSPGPAYEQYF
TRBJ1-5,NA,TRBD1,TRBV6-6,TGTGCCAGCACCAACCACGGGACAGCTCTCAATCAGCCCCAGCATTTT,CASTNHGTALNQPQHF
TRBJ2-1,NA,TRBD2,TRBV27,TGTGCCAGCACCTCGTTAGCGGGGGGGTACAATGAGCAGTTCTTC,CASTSLAGGYNEQFF
TRBJ2-7,NA,TRBD1,TRBV6-5,TGTGCCAGCAGTCGTTGGACAGGGGGCGACGAGCAGTACTTC,CASSRWTGGDEQYF
TRBJ1-2,NA,TRBD1,TRBV6-6,TGTGCCAGCAGTTCAACAGGGGTTAGCTATGGCTACACCTTC,CASSSTGVSYGYTF
TRBJ1-3,NA,NA,TRBV10-3,TGTGCCATCAGTGCCTCTTATGGAAACACCATATATTTT,CAISASYGNTIYF
TRBJ2-6,NA,TRBD2,TRBV11-3,TGTGCCAGCAGTGCCAGGTGGGGGGGAGGGATTAGCTCTGGGGCCAACGTCCTGACTTTC,CASSARWGGGISSGANVLTF
TRBJ1-1,NA,NA,TRBV5-4,TGTGCCAGCAGCACCAACAGGGTGAGTCGTAACACTGAAGCTTTCTTT,CASSTNRVSRNTEAFF
TRBJ1-1,NA,NA,TRBV14,TGTGCCAGCAGCCCCGACTGGGTCACTGAAGCTTTCTTT,CASSPDWVTEAFF
TRBJ2-1,NA,TRBD2,TRBV5-1,TGCGCCAGCAGCGTACTAGCGGGGGCGAATGAGCAGTTCTTC,CASSVLAGANEQFF
TRBJ2-7,NA,NA,TRBV29-1,TGCAGCGTTGTTGCGGGCGAGCAGTACTTC,CSVVAGEQYF
TRBJ1-2,NA,NA,TRBV5-1,TGCGCCAGCAGCCCCGAGACAGAGGCTTATGGCTACACCTTC,CASSPETEAYGYTF
TRBJ2-5,NA,NA,TRBV6-1,TGTGCCAGCAGTGGGCACATGTCGGGGGAGCAGTACTTC,CASSGHMSGEQYF
TRBJ2-7,NA,NA,TRBV6-5,TGTGCCAGCAGTTCACTCTGGGAGCAGTACTTC,CASSSLWEQYF
TRBJ2-3,NA,TRBD2,TRBV15,TGTGCCACCAGCAGAGAGGGACTAGCTAGCACAGATACGCAGTATTTT,CATSREGLASTDTQYF
TRBJ2-7,NA,NA,TRBV11-2,TGTGCCAGCAGCTTAGATCCGCAGGGGCTCGAGCAGTACTTC,CASSLDPQGLEQYF
TRBJ2-3,NA,TRBD1,TRBV6-1,TGTGCCAGCAAGAGACAGGGGGACTCAGATACGCAGTATTTT,CASKRQGDSDTQYF